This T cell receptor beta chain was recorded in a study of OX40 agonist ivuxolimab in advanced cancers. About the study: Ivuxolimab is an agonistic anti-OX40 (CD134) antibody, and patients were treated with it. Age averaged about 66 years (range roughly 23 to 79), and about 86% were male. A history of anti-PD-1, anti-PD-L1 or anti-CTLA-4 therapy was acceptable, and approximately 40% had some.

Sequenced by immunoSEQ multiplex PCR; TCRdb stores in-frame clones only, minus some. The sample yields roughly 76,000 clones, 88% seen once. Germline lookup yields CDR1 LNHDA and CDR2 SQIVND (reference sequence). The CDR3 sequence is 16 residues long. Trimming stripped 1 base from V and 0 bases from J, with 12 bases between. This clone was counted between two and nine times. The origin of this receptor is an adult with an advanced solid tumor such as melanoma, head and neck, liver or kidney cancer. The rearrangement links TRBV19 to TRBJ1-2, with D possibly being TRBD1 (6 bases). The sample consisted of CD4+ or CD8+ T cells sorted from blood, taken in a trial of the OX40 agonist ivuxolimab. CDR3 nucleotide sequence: TGTGCCAGTAGTATAGGAGGACAGCTAGCTAACTATGGCTACACCTTC. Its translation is CASSIGGQLANYGYTF.